This TCR beta chain derives from a study of cytomegalovirus exposure and HLA in healthy donors. Germline CDR1 SGHTA, CDR2 FQGNSA. V was pared by 5 bases and J by 7 bases, with 15 bases between. The CDR3 sequence is 15 residues long. The PCR used 60 Vbeta and 13 Jbeta primers. Produced via immunoSEQ multiplex PCR; TCRdb's table is partial and in-frame only. The sample spans roughly 100,000 clones; the ten largest clones claim about 0.59%. Input material: PBMCs. The chain uses TRBV7-2 and TRBJ1-6; D is undetermined. This TCR was recovered from a man aged 45 to 65 in good health and CMV-seronegative. CDR3 bases: TGTGCCAGCAGCCGCTGGGAGGGTCTCAATTCACCCCTCCACTTT. Protein sequence: CASSRWEGLNSPLHF.